Reported below is one T cell receptor (beta chain). Its specific antigen is unknown. Compared with germline, one end of the junction differs, possibly owing to a read error. This entry is derived from a study of control samples from healthy donors and cancer patients (dated by TCRdb to about 2020). Receptor amplification or capture employed the immunoSEQ multiplex PCR assay. Sourced from immuneACCESS, this table was stored by TCRdb with only in-frame sequences that have V and J called. A share of the clones is absent; for the studies checked, an unresolved V gene accounts for under half, and the remainder has no known explanation. This sample is represented by 90,000 or so clones; roughly 89% of them were singletons. 7.5% to 8% of the sample belongs to the ten largest clones. Spanning cysteine to phenylalanine, the CDR3 consists of 13 amino acids. Only CDR3 DNA is held: 39 bases, read in frame from base 1. Taken from the germline V gene, the CDR1 and CDR2 loops are KGHDR and SFDVKD.

Sequencing used blood. The chain links TRBV24-1 with TRBJ2-1; a tentative D match to TRBD2 spans 5 bases. The receptor comes from a woman aged 60-75 years in good health. The CDR3 has the sequence CASSGYSYNEQFF. The DNA reads TGTGCCTCCAGCGGTTACTCCTACAATGAGCAGTTCTTC.